This T cell receptor (beta chain) was documented in a study of metastatic and nonmetastatic thyroid tumors. Study at large: For malignant and benign thyroid patients, tumor or nodule tissue and blood were the sources whose repertoires were compared.

The study's findings and limits: Malignant tumors reportedly showed significantly higher TCR beta diversity than benign nodules in both blood and tumor.

This clone came up a few times. Its matching antigen is unknown. A much bigger clone sits one base away, suggesting this may be a read error. Each patient came to thyroid surgery without any prior treatment (of any kind). In the original workflow: Across clinicopathological groups, CDR3 differences served as the basis for building a distant-metastasis classifier for papillary thyroid cancer. TCRdb re-clonotyped the PCR reads through MiXCR. It is TCRdb's table, rather than the study itself, that gives the V and J calls and clone size. The sample yields about 82,000 clones, 12% seen once. The V gene's germline CDR1 is SNHLY and CDR2 FYNNEI. CDR3 length: 15 amino acids.

This chain uses TRBV2 with TRBJ1-1, with D possibly being TRBD1 (5 bases). The sequence derives from a female donor with papillary thyroid cancer or a benign thyroid nodule (not recorded which). Some clones in this sample may be carry-over from other donors' samples. Sequencing was performed on tumor tissue. The CDR3 reads CAGSASARENTEAFF. As DNA, the CDR3 is TGTGCCGGCAGTGCTTCCGCCAGGGAGAACACTGAAGCTTTCTTT.